Listed here are 26 T cell receptor beta chains from one sample, sequenced in a study of technical replicates of blood from a handful of donors. Sequenced by immunoSEQ multiplex PCR; TCRdb stores in-frame clones only, minus some. The profile covers about 83,000 clones, with just under 95% appearing a single time and approximately 0.24% taken by the ten largest. Material for sequencing was T cells isolated from PBMCs. The receptors shown here come from a human donor in good health.

V gene TRBV7-6 combines with J gene TRBJ1-4; TRBD1 is a possible D gene (6 bases). V dropped 5 bases and J dropped 0 bases, with 10 bases sitting between them. The germline CDR1 and CDR2 sequences are SGHVS and FNYEAQ. This CDR3 has 15 amino acids. The CDR3 loop reads CASSPRTATNEKLFF. DNA for the CDR3: TGTGCCAGCAGCCCGAGGACAGCAACTAATGAAAAACTGTTTTTT.

J is TRBJ1-2 and V is TRBV7-9; 8 nucleotides line up with TRBD1. The CDR3 is 13 residues long. After removal of 3 bases from V and 6 bases from J, the junction contained 3 bases not matched to a gene. Germline lookup yields CDR1 SEHNR and CDR2 FQNEAQ (reference sequence). CDR3 residues: CASSFLQGDGYTF. The DNA for the CDR3 is TGTGCCAGCAGCTTTTTACAGGGGGATGGCTACACCTTC.

Concerning this clone itself: Germline is not matched at one junction end, which may reflect a read error. V usage is TRBV7-7 and J usage is TRBJ2-1, with 11 bases fitting TRBD2. This CDR3 region has 18 residues. CDR1 is SSHAT, CDR2 FNYEAQ, per germline (reference sequence). The CDR3 loop is CASSFGLAGPWAYNEQFF. In nucleotides, the CDR3 is TGTGCTAGCAGCTTTGGACTAGCGGGCCCCTGGGCCTACAATGAGCAGTTCTTC.

J is TRBJ1-2 and V is TRBV6-5; 8 bases map to TRBD1. In germline, CDR1 is MNHEY, CDR2 SVGAGI. V lost 8 bases, J lost 7 bases, and 9 bases stayed unmatched. CDR3 length equals 13 residues. The CDR3 reads CASRGQGASGYTF. As DNA, the CDR3 is TGTGCCAGCCGGGGGCAGGGGGCGTCTGGCTACACCTTC.

CDR3 in DNA: TGTGCCAGTACCGCGACAGTTTACTATGGCTACACCTTC. Translated: CASTATVYYGYTF. The rearrangement joins TRBV19 to TRBJ1-2, with a possible D match to TRBD1 (5 bases). The CDR3 is 13 residues long. CDR1 and CDR2 (germline): LNHDA, SQIVND (reference sequence). V lost 7 bases and J 3 bases, leaving 12 bases between the germline ends.

The chain uses TRBV18 and TRBJ2-7, with D tentatively TRBD1 (5 bases). CDR3 length: 12 residues. Between the trimmed V and J ends, which lost 5 bases and 4 bases, there was a span of 9 bases. Per germline, CDR1 KGHSH and CDR2 LQKENI. The CDR3, as DNA: TGTGCCAGCTCAGGTACAGGATACGAGCAGTACTTC. Its translation: CASSGTGYEQYF. The whole variable domain, filled in from reference TRBV18 and TRBJ2-7, reads NAGVMQNPRHLVRRRGQEARLRCSPMKGHSHVYWYRQLPEEGLKFMVYLQKENIIDESGMPKERFSAEFPKEGPSILRIQQVVRGDSAAYFCASSGTGYEQYFGPGTRLTVT.

V gene TRBV6-6 combines with J gene TRBJ2-7; possibly TRBD1 for D (5 bases). Trimming took off 6 bases at V and 6 bases at J, with 24 bases between the two ends. The germline V gene has CDR1 MNHNY and CDR2 SVGAGI (reference sequence). The CDR3 is 16 amino acids. The CDR3 region is CASSKTKGSLRSEQYF. The CDR3, as DNA: TGTGCCAGCAGCAAAACCAAGGGGTCCTTGAGATCCGAGCAGTACTTC.

The rearrangement links TRBV6-6 to TRBJ2-7; D possibly corresponds to TRBD2 (6 bases). Germline CDR1 and CDR2: MNHNY and SVGAGI (reference sequence). The CDR3 runs 14 residues. Between the trimmed V and J ends, which lost 2 bases and 3 bases, there was a span of 11 bases. CDR3 sequence: CASSYARGGYEQYF. Here the CDR3 DNA reads TGTGCCAGCAGTTACGCTCGGGGAGGCTACGAGCAGTACTTC.

The genes are TRBV5-6 and TRBJ2-7, with D unresolved. Germline V CDR1 and CDR2: SGHDT, YYEEEE. The ends were cut back, 1 base at V and 3 bases at J, with 11 bases in the middle. The CDR3 contains 14 residues. The CDR3 DNA sequence: TGTGCCAGCAGCTTGAGAACGGGTTACTACGAGCAGTACTTC. As protein: CASSLRTGYYEQYF.

The chain has TRBV19 and TRBJ2-4; 10 bases are a match to TRBD2. The CDR3 extends over 16 amino acids. Trimming took 3 bases from V and 4 from J; bases not matched to a gene: 6. Germline CDR1 LNHDA, CDR2 SQIVND (reference sequence). In DNA, the CDR3 is TGTGCCAGTAGTATCTTCGGACTAGCGGAAAAAAACATTCAGTACTTC. This codes for CASSIFGLAEKNIQYF.

This clone occurred once. This sequence joins TRBV27 and TRBJ2-3; 8 bases line up with TRBD2. After removal of 11 bases from V and 4 bases from J, the junction contained 11 bases not matched to a gene. Per germline, CDR1 MNHEY and CDR2 SMNVEV (reference sequence). This CDR3 has 14 amino acids. The DNA for the CDR3 is TGTGCCTTCTTCGACGGGGGGGCCGCAGATACGCAGTATTTT. Protein: CAFFDGGAADTQYF.

The rearrangement uses TRBV5-1 and TRBJ1-6; D is ambiguous. Germline values: CDR1 SGHRS, CDR2 YFSETQ. V was shortened by 0 bases and J by 2 bases, with 15 bases between the two germline ends. The CDR3 is 18 residues long. For the CDR3, the DNA is TGCGCCAGCAGCTTGGGTGAACAGCTCTCTACCTATAATTCACCCCTCCACTTT. It is translated as CASSLGEQLSTYNSPLHF.

The rearrangement uses TRBV28 and TRBJ2-3; 8 bases fit TRBD1. Germline V lookup: CDR1 MDHEN, CDR2 SYDVKM. The CDR3 length is 15 residues. The V gene end was trimmed by 10 bases and the J gene end by 4 bases; junction bases not matched to a gene: 13. CDR3 nucleotides: TGTGCCACAATTTCAGGGGGCGCTGGTTCAGATACGCAGTATTTT. Its protein is CATISGGAGSDTQYF.

The chain uses TRBV4-1 and TRBJ2-1, with D possibly TRBD1 on 5 matching bases. With 2 bases removed from V and 10 bases from J, the gap between germline ends came to 24 bases. CDR1 and CDR2 from the germline V gene are MGHRA and YSYEKL. This CDR3 comprises 17 residues. CDR3: CASSQSQGELWSGEQFF. The CDR3 region has the DNA TGCGCCAGCAGCCAATCTCAAGGGGAACTCTGGTCTGGCGAGCAGTTCTTC.

V and J are TRBV28 and TRBJ1-6; maybe TRBD1 (6 bases). Trimming pared 6 bases from V and 8 bases from J, leaving 14 bases between. Germline lookup yields CDR1 MDHEN and CDR2 SYDVKM. The CDR3 has 14 residues. The CDR3 bases are TGTGCCAGCAGGCCGGGACACGGTTATTCACCCCTCCACTTT. This sequence encodes CASRPGHGYSPLHF. Together with reference TRBV28 and TRBJ1-6, the CDR3 gives the full variable domain: DVKVTQSSRYLVKRTGEKVFLECVQDMDHENMFWYRQDPGLGLRLIYFSYDVKMKEKGDIPEGYSVSREKKERFSLILESASTNQTSMYLCASRPGHGYSPLHFGNGTRLTVT.

This clone has just one count. This chain links TRBV5-1 with TRBJ2-2; D is perhaps TRBD1 (7 bases). The CDR3 spans 14 residues. Germline CDR1 reads SGHRS; CDR2 reads YFSETQ. The ends were cut back, 5 bases at V and 3 bases at J, with 11 bases in the middle. For the CDR3, the DNA is TGCGCCAGCAGACAGGGGACTCACACCGGGGAGCTGTTTTTT. It encodes CASRQGTHTGELFF.

V and J are TRBV6-5 and TRBJ1-3, with D perhaps matching TRBD1 (5 bases). The V end lost 2 bases, the J end lost 0 bases, and 11 bases lay between the germline ends. CDR1 is MNHEY and CDR2 is SVGAGI in the germline V gene. The CDR3 length is 16 residues. CDR3 DNA: TGTGCCAGCAGTTACGGGTCAGGGTCCTCTGGAAACACCATATATTTT. This codes for CASSYGSGSSGNTIYF.

The rearrangement links TRBV15 to TRBJ1-1; D may be TRBD1 (5 bases). Germline assignment: CDR1 LNHNV and CDR2 YYDKDF (reference sequence). The CDR3 loop spans 14 amino acids. V was pared by 1 base and J by 5 bases, with 11 bases between. In DNA form, the CDR3 reads TGTGCCACCAGCAGAGTAACAGGAGGGACTGAAGCTTTCTTT. It encodes CATSRVTGGTEAFF.

J is TRBJ2-2 and V is TRBV7-8; 10 bases fit TRBD1. The germline V gene has CDR1 SGHVS and CDR2 FQNEAQ. The CDR3 has 17 amino acids. Trimming at V came to 5 bases and at J to 6 bases, leaving 12 bases not matched to a gene. The CDR3 reads CASSANRDRGVAGELFF. CDR3 coding DNA: TGTGCCAGCAGCGCCAACAGGGACAGGGGTGTGGCCGGGGAGCTGTTTTTT.

V is TRBV6-1 and J is TRBJ1-2; possibly TRBD1 for D (5 bases). Trimming took off 0 bases at V and 8 bases at J, with 16 bases between the two ends. This CDR3 spans 15 amino acids. The germline CDR1 and CDR2 sequences are MNHNS and SASEGT. CDR3 nucleotide sequence: TGTGCCAGCAGTGAAGCGCGCAGGGCGCCCTCAGGCTACACCTTC. It encodes CASSEARRAPSGYTF.

The J gene is TRBJ2-1, the V gene TRBV10-3; possibly TRBD2 for D (5 bases). Trimming removed 9 bases at V and 5 bases at J, with 11 bases between. Germline V gene lookup returns CDR1 ENHRY and CDR2 SYGVKD. This CDR3 region has 12 residues. CDR3: CAITGGNNEQFF. CDR3 DNA: TGTGCCATTACCGGAGGAAACAATGAGCAGTTCTTC.

This clone was observed once. The rearrangement uses TRBV13 and TRBJ2-5, with D possibly being TRBD1 (6 bases). The V end lost 8 bases, the J end lost 2 bases, and 15 bases lay between the germline ends. The germline V gene encodes CDR1 PRHDT and CDR2 FYEKMQ (reference sequence). The CDR3 has 14 amino acids. This CDR3 reads CASRRLGQQETQYF. Here the CDR3 DNA reads TGTGCCAGCCGACGACTCGGACAGCAAGAGACCCAGTACTTC.

The chain uses TRBV2 and TRBJ2-1, with a possible D match to TRBD2 (5 bases). The CDR3 has 12 amino acids. V was pared by 6 bases and J by 6 bases, with 9 bases between. Germline values: CDR1 SNHLY, CDR2 FYNNEI. For the CDR3, the DNA is TGTGCCAGCAGGAAACTAGGCAATGAGCAGTTCTTC. It is translated as CASRKLGNEQFF.

This chain uses TRBV2 with TRBJ1-2; D is perhaps TRBD1 (6 bases). Germline V CDR1 and CDR2: SNHLY, FYNNEI. V lost 9 bases and J lost 5, with 13 bases in between. The length of the CDR3 is 12 residues. The CDR3 DNA sequence: TGTGCCAGATCTAGGACAGCATATGGCTACACCTTC. Translated: CARSRTAYGYTF.

CDR3 bases: TGCGCCAGCAGCTGGACAGGGGTGGTCGGAGAGACCCAGTACTTC. Amino acid sequence: CASSWTGVVGETQYF. The chain is built from TRBV5-1 and TRBJ2-5; 9 bases line up with TRBD1. The trim removed 3 bases at V and 4 bases at J, leaving 7 bases unmatched. The CDR3 sequence is 15 residues long. Germline V gene lookup returns CDR1 SGHRS and CDR2 YFSETQ.

This chain uses TRBV5-1 with TRBJ2-2; D gene unclear. This CDR3 region has 13 residues. Germline V gives CDR1 SGHRS, CDR2 YFSETQ. Trimming shortened V by 8 bases and J by 0 bases, and 8 bases separated the two germline ends. The CDR3 DNA reads as TGCGCCAGTCTAGAATCGAACACCGGGGAGCTGTTTTTT. This gives the protein CASLESNTGELFF.